This record covers a single TCR beta chain. Only in-frame clones appear in the TCRdb table, and some are missing; sequencing was by immunoSEQ multiplex PCR. The sample has roughly 110,000 clones, around 90% seen once. Germline CDR1 PRHDT, CDR2 FYEKMQ (reference sequence). The CDR3 runs 17 residues. V shed 6 bases and J 1 base; nucleotides not matched to a gene: 9. This entry comes from a study of blood T cell repertoires in COVID-19. This receptor was obtained from a woman aged 50 to 65 with acute or convalescent COVID-19. Sequencing used peripheral blood. This chain joins TRBV13 and TRBJ2-6; 7 bases line up with TRBD2. The CDR3 protein is CASSISGVGSGANVLTF. DNA of the CDR3: TGTGCCAGCAGTATAAGCGGGGTAGGGTCTGGGGCCAACGTCCTGACTTTC.